These T cell receptor beta chains were read from a single sample in a study of CD4 T cells in relation to SARS-CoV-2 and coronaviruses. Measured with immunoSEQ multiplex PCR; TCRdb has only the in-frame clones, and not every one. This table has tens of thousands of clones, under 80% appearing once. Antigens for these TCRs are unknown. The specimen sequenced was memory CD4+ T cells from PBMCs, cultured in vitro. The receptors stem from an adult with COVID-19. The CDR3 runs from the conserved cysteine through the conserved F or W. Fields, in order: clone size, V gene, D gene, J gene, CDR3 DNA, CDR3 protein. D genes are given only for firm matches. Clone size is not always given. Where it is, it says once, few, many or a class for expanded clones.

clone size: few
V gene: TRBV5-4
D gene: -
J gene: TRBJ2-7
CDR3 DNA: TGTGCCAGCAGCTTCGGGGGAATGGGCTACGAGCAGTACTTC
CDR3 protein: CASSFGGMGYEQYF

clone size: -
V gene: TRBV6-5
D gene: TRBD2
J gene: TRBJ2-1
CDR3 DNA: TGTGCCAGCAGGAGTAGCGGGAGGGCCCTTAATGAGCAGTTCTTC
CDR3 protein: CASRSSGRALNEQFF

clone size: -
V gene: TRBV18
D gene: -
J gene: TRBJ2-5
CDR3 DNA: TGTGCCAGCTCACCACTGGACACCCAAGAGACCCAGTACTTC
CDR3 protein: CASSPLDTQETQYF

clone size: -
V gene: TRBV30
D gene: -
J gene: TRBJ2-2
CDR3 DNA: TGTGCCTGGATGCGGACAGCAAACACCGGGGAGCTGTTTTTT
CDR3 protein: CAWMRTANTGELFF

clone size: -
V gene: TRBV2
D gene: TRBD1
J gene: TRBJ2-5
CDR3 DNA: TGTGCCAGCAGTGGGACGGGACAGGGGCGGGAGACCCAGTACTTC
CDR3 protein: CASSGTGQGRETQYF

clone size: -
V gene: TRBV10-3
D gene: TRBD2
J gene: TRBJ2-7
CDR3 DNA: TGTGCCATCAGTGAGGTACTAGCGGGAGTACACGAGCAGTACTTC
CDR3 protein: CAISEVLAGVHEQYF

clone size: -
V gene: TRBV10-2
D gene: TRBD2
J gene: TRBJ2-7
CDR3 DNA: TGCGCCATTGCGGGACTAGCGGGATACGAGCAGTACTTC
CDR3 protein: CAIAGLAGYEQYF

clone size: -
V gene: TRBV6-5
D gene: TRBD1
J gene: TRBJ2-3
CDR3 DNA: TGTGCCAGCAGTCCGACAGGGGGCAGAGCAGATACGCAGTATTTT
CDR3 protein: CASSPTGGRADTQYF

clone size: few
V gene: TRBV27
D gene: -
J gene: TRBJ1-2
CDR3 DNA: TGTGCCAGCAGTTTTCAGGGTCGAACGGGGGGCTACACCTTC
CDR3 protein: CASSFQGRTGGYTF

clone size: -
V gene: TRBV6-5
D gene: -
J gene: TRBJ2-3
CDR3 DNA: TGTGCCAGCACCTCCGAATACGGACTAAATACGCAGTATTTT
CDR3 protein: CASTSEYGLNTQYF

clone size: -
V gene: TRBV11-1
D gene: -
J gene: TRBJ2-1
CDR3 DNA: TGTGCCAGCAGCTTAGCGGGAGGCTCCTACAATGAGCAGTTCTTC
CDR3 protein: CASSLAGGSYNEQFF

clone size: -
V gene: TRBV6-6
D gene: TRBD2
J gene: TRBJ2-7
CDR3 DNA: TGTGCCAGCAGACGACGGGGCCCACGACTAGCGGGAGTAAGCGAGCAGTACTTC
CDR3 protein: CASRRRGPRLAGVSEQYF

clone size: -
V gene: TRBV13
D gene: -
J gene: TRBJ1-1
CDR3 DNA: TGTGCCAGCAGCTTAGGTGGTGTAGGGGGCACTGAAGCTTTCTTT
CDR3 protein: CASSLGGVGGTEAFF

clone size: -
V gene: TRBV6-5
D gene: -
J gene: TRBJ2-3
CDR3 DNA: TGTGCCAGCAGTTACTCGTTTGTGGGAGTGGTAGATACGCAGTATTTT
CDR3 protein: CASSYSFVGVVDTQYF

clone size: -
V gene: TRBV6-5
D gene: -
J gene: TRBJ1-1
CDR3 DNA: TGTGCCAGCAGTAGGGGCGGGTCCACTGAAGCTTTCTTT
CDR3 protein: CASSRGGSTEAFF

clone size: -
V gene: TRBV6-4
D gene: TRBD2
J gene: TRBJ2-3
CDR3 DNA: TGTGCCAGCAGTGCTGGACTAGCGGGATCAGATACGCAGTATTTT
CDR3 protein: CASSAGLAGSDTQYF

clone size: -
V gene: TRBV6-5
D gene: -
J gene: TRBJ1-1
CDR3 DNA: TGTGCCAGCAGCCGGGGACGGTCGAGCACTGAAGCTTTCTTT
CDR3 protein: CASSRGRSSTEAFF

clone size: few
V gene: TRBV11-2
D gene: -
J gene: TRBJ2-3
CDR3 DNA: TGTGCCAGCAGCTTCGACCGGGAGAACACAGATACGCAGTATTTT
CDR3 protein: CASSFDRENTDTQYF

clone size: -
V gene: TRBV15
D gene: -
J gene: TRBJ2-5
CDR3 DNA: TGTGCCACCAGCAGAGATAAGGGTGCTGGCAGGAAAGAGACCCAGTACTTC
CDR3 protein: CATSRDKGAGRKETQYF

clone size: -
V gene: TRBV5-1
D gene: TRBD2
J gene: TRBJ2-3
CDR3 DNA: TGCGCCAGCAGCCTTAGACTAGCGGGAGGCACAGATACGCAGTATTTT
CDR3 protein: CASSLRLAGGTDTQYF

clone size: once
V gene: TRBV19
D gene: -
J gene: TRBJ2-7
CDR3 DNA: TGTGCCAGTAGTAGGGGATCGGCTGGCGACGAGCAGTACTTC
CDR3 protein: CASSRGSAGDEQYF

clone size: -
V gene: TRBV24-1
D gene: -
J gene: TRBJ1-2
CDR3 DNA: TGTGCCACCAGTGGCCAGGGCTATGGCTACACCTTC
CDR3 protein: CATSGQGYGYTF

clone size: -
V gene: TRBV19
D gene: TRBD2
J gene: TRBJ2-7
CDR3 DNA: TGTGCCAGTAGTTCGTATAGCGGGAGTTGGTACGAGCAGTACTTC
CDR3 protein: CASSSYSGSWYEQYF

clone size: -
V gene: TRBV5-5
D gene: -
J gene: TRBJ1-2
CDR3 DNA: TGTGCCAGCAGCCTTTCTGCAACCATGGGGGAAACCTTC
CDR3 protein: CASSLSATMGETF

clone size: once
V gene: TRBV27
D gene: TRBD2
J gene: TRBJ2-5
CDR3 DNA: TGTGCCAGCCGGGGGGGTCAAGAGACCCAGTACTTC
CDR3 protein: CASRGGQETQYF

clone size: -
V gene: TRBV7-3
D gene: -
J gene: TRBJ2-3
CDR3 DNA: TGTGCCAGCAGTTACTCGAGCGGGACAGATACGCAGTATTTT
CDR3 protein: CASSYSSGTDTQYF

clone size: -
V gene: TRBV6-5
D gene: TRBD1
J gene: TRBJ2-7
CDR3 DNA: TGTGCCAGCAAATTTGGACAGGGTAGCGACGAGCAGTACTTC
CDR3 protein: CASKFGQGSDEQYF

clone size: -
V gene: TRBV4-1
D gene: -
J gene: TRBJ1-3
CDR3 DNA: TGCGCCAGCAGCCAATCTGGGGGCGGTTTCTCTGGAAACACCATATATTTT
CDR3 protein: CASSQSGGGFSGNTIYF

clone size: -
V gene: TRBV7-2
D gene: TRBD1
J gene: TRBJ2-2
CDR3 DNA: TGTGCCAGCAAACCCGGACAGGCGAACACCGGGGAGCTGTTTTTT
CDR3 protein: CASKPGQANTGELFF

clone size: few
V gene: TRBV10-3
D gene: TRBD1
J gene: TRBJ1-5
CDR3 DNA: TGTGCCATCAGCTTGGACAGGGACCAGCCCCAGCATTTT
CDR3 protein: CAISLDRDQPQHF

clone size: once
V gene: TRBV4-2
D gene: TRBD1
J gene: TRBJ1-2
CDR3 DNA: TGTGCCAGCAGCAGCCATACCAGGACAGGGGAAGGAGATGGCTACACCTTC
CDR3 protein: CASSSHTRTGEGDGYTF

clone size: -
V gene: TRBV30
D gene: -
J gene: TRBJ2-1
CDR3 DNA: TGTGCCTGGAGTGTACTTCGAGGGGTGCCTTCCTACAATGAGCAGTTCTTC
CDR3 protein: CAWSVLRGVPSYNEQFF

clone size: -
V gene: TRBV12-3/TRBV12-4
D gene: -
J gene: TRBJ2-1
CDR3 DNA: TGTGCCATCTCCTCGGGGTACAATGAGCAGTTCTTC
CDR3 protein: CAISSGYNEQFF

clone size: -
V gene: TRBV11-1
D gene: -
J gene: TRBJ1-4
CDR3 DNA: TGTGCCAGCAGCTTTCTGAGGGAACCGACGGCAAAACTGTTTTTT
CDR3 protein: CASSFLREPTAKLFF

clone size: few
V gene: TRBV19
D gene: TRBD1
J gene: TRBJ2-1
CDR3 DNA: TGTGCCAGTAGTATCCTCGGGACAGGCTACTACAATGAGCAGTTCTTC
CDR3 protein: CASSILGTGYYNEQFF

clone size: -
V gene: TRBV28
D gene: -
J gene: TRBJ2-5
CDR3 DNA: TGTGCCAGCAGTTTACCCCTGAGTGGGGGTTTGGAGACCCAGTACTTC
CDR3 protein: CASSLPLSGGLETQYF

clone size: -
V gene: TRBV3-1/TRBV3-2
D gene: -
J gene: TRBJ1-6
CDR3 DNA: TGTGCCAGCACATGGGGACAACCTAATTCACCCCTCCACTTT
CDR3 protein: CASTWGQPNSPLHF

clone size: -
V gene: TRBV7-9
D gene: -
J gene: TRBJ1-1
CDR3 DNA: TGTGCCAGCAGCTTAGTTCCGCGGCGTTCGGGAAGGGACGGGACGCAAGCTTTCTTT
CDR3 protein: CASSLVPRRSGRDGTQAFF

clone size: -
V gene: TRBV29-1
D gene: -
J gene: TRBJ2-4
CDR3 DNA: TGCAGCGTTGACAGGGGTGGCATTCAGTACTTC
CDR3 protein: CSVDRGGIQYF

clone size: -
V gene: TRBV6-2/TRBV6-3
D gene: TRBD2
J gene: TRBJ2-2
CDR3 DNA: TGTGCCAGCAGTTACAACGGACTAGCGGCGAACACCGGGGAGCTGTTTTTT
CDR3 protein: CASSYNGLAANTGELFF

clone size: once
V gene: TRBV6-1
D gene: -
J gene: TRBJ2-7
CDR3 DNA: TGTGCCAGCAGTGATCCCGTAAGAAGCTCCTACGAGCAGTACTTC
CDR3 protein: CASSDPVRSSYEQYF

clone size: -
V gene: TRBV4-1
D gene: -
J gene: TRBJ1-2
CDR3 DNA: TGCGCCAGCAGCCAAGATTTTAAGGACCACGGCTATGGCTACACCTTC
CDR3 protein: CASSQDFKDHGYGYTF

clone size: few
V gene: TRBV28
D gene: -
J gene: TRBJ1-5
CDR3 DNA: TGTGCCAGCAGTTTTCCTGAAACAGGGAAGAGGGGCAATCAGCCCCAGCATTTT
CDR3 protein: CASSFPETGKRGNQPQHF

clone size: -
V gene: TRBV2
D gene: TRBD1
J gene: TRBJ1-4
CDR3 DNA: TGTGCCAGCAGATTACAGGGGTTGGTTGAAAAACTGTTTTTT
CDR3 protein: CASRLQGLVEKLFF

clone size: -
V gene: TRBV20-1
D gene: -
J gene: TRBJ2-2
CDR3 DNA: TGCAGTGCTAGTAGGGGCGGGACCACACCGGGGGAGCTGTTTTTT
CDR3 protein: CSASRGGTTPGELFF

clone size: -
V gene: TRBV5-8
D gene: TRBD1
J gene: TRBJ2-3
CDR3 DNA: TGTGCCAGCAGCTCCCGGGACAGAGTCACAGATACGCAGTATTTT
CDR3 protein: CASSSRDRVTDTQYF

clone size: -
V gene: TRBV7-2
D gene: -
J gene: TRBJ2-2
CDR3 DNA: TGTGCCAGCAGCTTAGCGTTGTCAGCCGGGGAGCTGTTTTTT
CDR3 protein: CASSLALSAGELFF

clone size: -
V gene: TRBV28
D gene: -
J gene: TRBJ2-1
CDR3 DNA: TGTGCCAGCAGTTCCTACCCCGCAGTAGTTTCCTACAATGAGCAGTTCTTC
CDR3 protein: CASSSYPAVVSYNEQFF

clone size: -
V gene: TRBV9
D gene: -
J gene: TRBJ2-3
CDR3 DNA: TGTGCCAGCAGCGTGTCCCCGGGAGGCACAGATACGCAGTATTTT
CDR3 protein: CASSVSPGGTDTQYF

clone size: few
V gene: TRBV29-1
D gene: -
J gene: TRBJ2-1
CDR3 DNA: TGCAGCGTTGAAAGGCCTCGGAATGAGCAGTTCTTC
CDR3 protein: CSVERPRNEQFF

clone size: few
V gene: TRBV14
D gene: TRBD2
J gene: TRBJ2-2
CDR3 DNA: TGTGCCAGCAGCCCCCAACTAGCGGCCGGGGAGCTGTTTTTT
CDR3 protein: CASSPQLAAGELFF

clone size: -
V gene: TRBV5-8
D gene: -
J gene: TRBJ2-7
CDR3 DNA: TGTGCCAGCAGATTAGGCCGACGAGGGGGGGGAGCTTACGAGCAGTACTTC
CDR3 protein: CASRLGRRGGGAYEQYF

clone size: once
V gene: TRBV5-1
D gene: TRBD1
J gene: TRBJ2-7
CDR3 DNA: TGCGCCAGCAGCTCCGGGACAGGGAGTTTAGAGCAGTACTTC
CDR3 protein: CASSSGTGSLEQYF

clone size: -
V gene: TRBV5-1
D gene: TRBD1
J gene: TRBJ1-4
CDR3 DNA: TGCGCCAGCAGTTACGACAGGGACAGGGACCGGAGTGAAAAACTGTTTTTT
CDR3 protein: CASSYDRDRDRSEKLFF